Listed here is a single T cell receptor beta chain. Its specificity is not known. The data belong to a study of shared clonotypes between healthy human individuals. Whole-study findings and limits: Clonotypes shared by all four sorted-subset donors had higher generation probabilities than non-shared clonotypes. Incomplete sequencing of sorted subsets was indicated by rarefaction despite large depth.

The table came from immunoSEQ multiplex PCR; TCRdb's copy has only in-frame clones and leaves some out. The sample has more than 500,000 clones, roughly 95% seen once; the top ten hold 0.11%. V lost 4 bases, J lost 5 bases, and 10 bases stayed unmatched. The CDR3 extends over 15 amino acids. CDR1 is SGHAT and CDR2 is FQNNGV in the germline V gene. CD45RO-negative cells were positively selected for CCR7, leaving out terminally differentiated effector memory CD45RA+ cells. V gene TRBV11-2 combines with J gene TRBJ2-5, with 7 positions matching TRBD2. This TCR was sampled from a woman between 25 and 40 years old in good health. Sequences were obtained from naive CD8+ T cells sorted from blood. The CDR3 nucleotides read TGTGCCAGCAGCTCCCGGTGGTCGGGAGGCGAGACCCAGTACTTC. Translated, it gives CASSSRWSGGETQYF.